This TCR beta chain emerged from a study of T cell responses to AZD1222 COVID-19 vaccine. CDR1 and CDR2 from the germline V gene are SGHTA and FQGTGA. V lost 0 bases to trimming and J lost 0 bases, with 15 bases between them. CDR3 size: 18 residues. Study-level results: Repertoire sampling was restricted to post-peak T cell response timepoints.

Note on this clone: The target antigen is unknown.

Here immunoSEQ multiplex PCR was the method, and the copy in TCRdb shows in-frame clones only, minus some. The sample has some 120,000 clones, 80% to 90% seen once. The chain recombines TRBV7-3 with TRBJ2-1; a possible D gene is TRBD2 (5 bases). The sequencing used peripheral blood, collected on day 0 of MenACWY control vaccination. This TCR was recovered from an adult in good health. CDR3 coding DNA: TGTGCCAGCAGCTTAACCCCACTTAGCGCGAGCTCCTACAATGAGCAGTTCTTC. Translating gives CASSLTPLSASSYNEQFF.